Listed below are T cell receptor beta chains from one sample, sequenced in a study of shared clonotypes between healthy human individuals. Generated by immunoSEQ multiplex PCR, the TCRdb table keeps only in-frame clones and is missing some. The table includes 750,000 to 1,000,000 clones, approximately 92% detected once. Sequencing used naive CD8+ T cells sorted from blood. These receptor sequences come from a man aged 25-45 years in good health. The CDR3 runs from the conserved cysteine through the conserved F or W. The D gene is left open where the match is weak. Clone size appears in some rows only: once, few, many, or a class for an expanded clone.

V gene	J gene	D gene	clone size	CDR3 length	CDR3 DNA	CDR3 protein
TRBV29-1	TRBJ2-7	TRBD1	-	15	TGCAGCGTTGAATTTGGACAGGGGGATACCTACGAGCAGTACTTC	CSVEFGQGDTYEQYF
TRBV2	TRBJ2-1	TRBD2	-	16	TGTGCCAGCAGTGAGACAGAGCGGGAGATCTCGAATGAGCAGTTCTTC	CASSETEREISNEQFF
TRBV11-2	TRBJ1-1	-	-	14	TGTGCCAGCAGCCCCCTTGGAGGGAACACTGAAGCTTTCTTT	CASSPLGGNTEAFF
TRBV6-5	TRBJ1-2	-	-	13	TGTGCCAGCAGTTACGGTGTGGGGTATGGCTACACCTTC	CASSYGVGYGYTF
TRBV7-9	TRBJ1-2	-	-	14	TGTGCCAGCAGCTTAGGAGAAGGGGTATTTGGCTACACCTTC	CASSLGEGVFGYTF
TRBV9	TRBJ2-3	-	-	14	TGTGCCAGCAGCGTAGGACAGCACACAGATACGCAGTATTTT	CASSVGQHTDTQYF
TRBV5-1	TRBJ2-3	TRBD2	-	17	TGCGCCAGCAGCTTGGAGCGGGAGGGCCTTTTCTCGGATACGCAGTATTTT	CASSLEREGLFSDTQYF
TRBV5-1	TRBJ2-5	TRBD1	-	14	TGCGCCAGCAGCTTGGGACAGGGACAAGAGACCCAGTACTTC	CASSLGQGQETQYF
TRBV29-1	TRBJ2-1	-	-	15	TGCAGCGTTGAAGAAACGAGGGGCTCGAACAATGAGCAGTTCTTC	CSVEETRGSNNEQFF
TRBV6-1	TRBJ1-1	-	-	13	TGTGCCAGCAGTGATGTGATGTTGGCTGAAGCTTTCTTT	CASSDVMLAEAFF
TRBV19	TRBJ2-7	TRBD2	-	15	TGTGCCAGTAGTATCTTAGCGGGGCCCATCTACGAGCAGTACTTC	CASSILAGPIYEQYF
TRBV27	TRBJ1-3	-	-	14	TGTGCCAGCAAACCCTTGACGGGCGGAAACACCATATATTTT	CASKPLTGGNTIYF
TRBV2	TRBJ2-1	TRBD2	-	18	TGTGCCAGCAGTGCAAAACTGACTAGCGGGGGCCACTACAATGAGCAGTTCTTC	CASSAKLTSGGHYNEQFF
TRBV19	TRBJ1-5	-	-	13	TGTGCCAGTAGTATGGGCCCCAATCAGCCCCAGCATTTT	CASSMGPNQPQHF
TRBV7-9	TRBJ2-5	-	once	15	TGTGCCAGCAGTCTTAGAGGGGAGATCCAAGAGACCCAGTACTTC	CASSLRGEIQETQYF
TRBV4-3	TRBJ1-1	TRBD1	-	15	TGCGCCAGCAGCGAAGATTCAGGGGGCAGGACTGAAGCTTTCTTT	CASSEDSGGRTEAFF
TRBV27	TRBJ2-1	-	-	14	TGTGCCAGCAGTTTTGGGGAGGCCTACAATGAGCAGTTCTTC	CASSFGEAYNEQFF